Below, one T cell receptor (beta chain) is given with its context. Antigen specificity is unknown. This entry comes from a study of graft-versus-host responses after intestinal transplantation. Some clones are missing from TCRdb's copy, which holds only in-frame ones; the method was immunoSEQ multiplex PCR. The sample includes about 28,000 clones, just under 85% of them seen just once. Trimming cost V 2 bases and J 7 bases, with 12 bases left between them. In germline, CDR1 is MGHRA, CDR2 YSYEKL. The length of the CDR3 is 15 residues. This receptor was identified in a human donor who received an intestinal transplant. The sample here was unstimulated CD8+ T cells sorted from spleen or lymph node cells, taken before intestinal transplant. This chain uses TRBV4-1 with TRBJ1-6, with no clear D. CDR3 bases: TGCGCCAGCAGCCAATCGGGAGTCCTAAATTCACCCCTCCACTTT. Amino acid sequence: CASSQSGVLNSPLHF.